The 2 T cell receptor beta chains given below trace back to one sample, sequenced in a study of T cells in Graves' hyperthyroidism and ophthalmopathy. From RNA transcripts, TCR beta CDR3 regions were amplified. Using the HTBI primer set, a first-round RT-PCR was run on the TCR CDR3. A single record per CDR3 protein comes from TCRdb applying MiXCR to the multiplex PCR reads. The data show over 300,000 distinct CDR3 sequences, with roughly 14% seen just once and approximately 11% held by the top ten. Sequencing input: blood. The receptor source for this set is a woman aged 55-75 years with Graves' hyperthyroidism.

There are many counts of this clonotype. The chain carries TRBV3-1 and TRBJ2-2; no firm D call. The CDR3 runs 13 residues. The V end lost 3 bases, the J end lost 6 bases, and 8 bases lay between the germline ends. The germline CDR1 and CDR2 sequences are LGHDT and YNNKEL (reference sequence). The CDR3 DNA follows: TGTGCCAGCAGCCAGGGTCGGTCCGGGGAGCTGTTTTTT. Its protein is CASSQGRSGELFF. The full variable domain, its missing parts supplied by reference TRBV3-1 and TRBJ2-2, is DTAVSQTPKYLVTQMGNDKSIKCEQNLGHDTMYWYKQDSKKFLKIMFSYNNKELIINETVPNRFSPKSPDKAHLNLHINSLELGDSAVYFCASSQGRSGELFFGEGSRLTVL.

Many counts were recorded for this clonotype. This rearrangement joins TRBV11-2 to TRBJ2-3; 7 positions match TRBD2. CDR1 is SGHAT, CDR2 FQNNGV, per germline. The CDR3 runs to 17 residues. J lost 5 bases, V lost 0 bases, and 11 bases had no gene match. CDR3 region: CASSLDRREVIKDTQYF. The CDR3 coding sequence is TGTGCCAGCAGCTTAGATCGACGGGAGGTGATAAAAGATACGCAGTATTTT.